These T cell receptor beta chains were read from a single sample in a study of beta chain features in type 1 diabetes. TCRdb's table, derived via immunoSEQ multiplex PCR, lists solely in-frame clones and lacks some. The table includes some 270,000 clones, under 8.5% detected once. Source material: central memory CD4+ T cells from blood. These receptor sequences come from a woman in her late teens or twenties in good health. CDR3s include the opening cysteine and the closing phenylalanine or tryptophan. Each record gives: D gene, CDR3 length, V gene, J gene, CDR3 protein. A D gene is named only where the DNA matches it firmly.

d_gene: NA; len: 15; v_gene: TRBV9; j_gene: TRBJ2-2; CDR3aa: CASSASVLGTGELFF
d_gene: NA; len: 14; v_gene: TRBV7-2; j_gene: TRBJ2-7; CDR3aa: CASSLEFSNYEQYF
d_gene: NA; len: 17; v_gene: TRBV7-2; j_gene: TRBJ1-3; CDR3aa: CASSLNPGLSSGNTIYF
d_gene: TRBD1; len: 13; v_gene: TRBV7-9; j_gene: TRBJ1-1; CDR3aa: CASSSQGQSEAFF
d_gene: NA; len: 14; v_gene: TRBV4-2; j_gene: TRBJ2-7; CDR3aa: CASSSGTGLTEQYF
d_gene: NA; len: 14; v_gene: TRBV6-5; j_gene: TRBJ2-3; CDR3aa: CASSTRVRTDTQYF
d_gene: NA; len: 13; v_gene: TRBV7-8; j_gene: TRBJ1-1; CDR3aa: CASSLGGDAGTFF
d_gene: TRBD1; len: 14; v_gene: TRBV7-9; j_gene: TRBJ1-4; CDR3aa: CASSPGDRGEKLFF
d_gene: NA; len: 15; v_gene: TRBV11-2; j_gene: TRBJ2-1; CDR3aa: CASRGRQGNYNEQFF
d_gene: TRBD1; len: 16; v_gene: TRBV7-9; j_gene: TRBJ2-7; CDR3aa: CASSLRVGTGTYEQYF
d_gene: NA; len: 14; v_gene: TRBV27; j_gene: TRBJ2-7; CDR3aa: CASSPLGQNYEQYF
d_gene: NA; len: 17; v_gene: TRBV19; j_gene: TRBJ1-3; CDR3aa: CASSTSDRPFSGNTIYF
d_gene: NA; len: 14; v_gene: TRBV18; j_gene: TRBJ1-6; CDR3aa: CASSPGAGPSPLHF